The present entry profiles one T cell receptor beta chain with its context. Its matching antigen is unknown. This sample stems from a study of T cells in localized non-small cell lung cancer. Study conclusions and caveats: Among the top 100 tumor clones, a median about 59 appeared in adjacent lung. Among the tissues sampled, uninvolved adjacent lung had the highest T cell clonality, above tumor. Higher adjacent-lung clonality was associated with shorter survival.

The CDR3 runs 16 residues. With V trimmed by 1 base and J by 5 bases, 7 bases remained unmatched. Germline V gives CDR1 SGHTA, CDR2 FQGNSA. Sequencing was performed with immunoSEQ multiplex PCR; in TCRdb, only in-frame clones are kept and a portion is missing. The sample yields tens of thousands of clones, roughly 90% seen once. The TCR comes from a man aged 35-75 years with stage I lung adenocarcinoma. The genes are TRBV7-2 and TRBJ2-7, with 11 bases matching TRBD1. Here the sequenced sample was peripheral blood, taken before any cancer treatment. The CDR3 nucleotides read TGTGCCAGCAGCTTAGTGCCCGGACAGGGGGCTCACGAGCAGTACTTC. Its protein is CASSLVPGQGAHEQYF.